This T cell receptor (beta chain) was recovered during a study of T cells in Graves' hyperthyroidism and ophthalmopathy. A remark on this clonotype: No antigen is known for it.

Study-level findings and limits: From stable hyperthyroidism, ophthalmopathy was separated by a 13 V-J model. Blood also contained most expanded thyroid clonotypes above 0.001.

This CDR3 contains 18 residues. Trimming took off 4 bases at V and 5 bases at J, with 23 bases between the two ends. Germline V gene lookup returns CDR1 SEHNR and CDR2 FQNEAQ (reference sequence). PBMCs were obtained from about 9 ml fresh peripheral blood. RNA transcripts gave rise to amplified TCR beta CDR3 regions. Using the HTBI primer set, a first-round RT-PCR was run on the TCR CDR3. TCRdb independently ran MiXCR on the multiplex PCR reads; one entry per CDR3 protein. The sample shows roughly 650,000 distinct CDR3 sequences, around 15% of them seen only once. The chain joins TRBV7-9 to TRBJ1-4, with D unclear. Material for sequencing was blood. This sequence was found in a woman between 35 and 50 years old with Graves' ophthalmopathy. This chain's CDR3 is CASSSLTFIGPPNEKLFF. CDR3 coding DNA: TGTGCCAGCAGCTCTCTAACATTTATAGGCCCTCCGAATGAAAAACTGTTTTTT.